Sequencing of this T cell receptor beta chain was carried out in a study of T cell responses to AZD1222 COVID-19 vaccine. Data came from immunoSEQ multiplex PCR; TCRdb stores just in-frame clones and leaves some out. The sample comprises 85,000 to 100,000 clones, approximately 90% of which are singletons, and about a fifth rests with the top ten. The CDR3 extends over 15 amino acids. Germline V gene sequence: CDR1 SGHTA, CDR2 FQGNSA. Trimming left V 4 bases short and J 6 bases short, with 15 bases between. This chain joins TRBV7-2 and TRBJ2-2; D could derive from TRBD1 or TRBD2 (5 bases each). This material consisted of peripheral blood, taken on day 0 of AZD1222 vaccination. The TCR comes from an adult in good health. The CDR3 bases are TGTGCCAGCAGCTCCGGGACCCAAAGGCCCGGGGAGCTGTTTTTT. Protein sequence: CASSSGTQRPGELFF.